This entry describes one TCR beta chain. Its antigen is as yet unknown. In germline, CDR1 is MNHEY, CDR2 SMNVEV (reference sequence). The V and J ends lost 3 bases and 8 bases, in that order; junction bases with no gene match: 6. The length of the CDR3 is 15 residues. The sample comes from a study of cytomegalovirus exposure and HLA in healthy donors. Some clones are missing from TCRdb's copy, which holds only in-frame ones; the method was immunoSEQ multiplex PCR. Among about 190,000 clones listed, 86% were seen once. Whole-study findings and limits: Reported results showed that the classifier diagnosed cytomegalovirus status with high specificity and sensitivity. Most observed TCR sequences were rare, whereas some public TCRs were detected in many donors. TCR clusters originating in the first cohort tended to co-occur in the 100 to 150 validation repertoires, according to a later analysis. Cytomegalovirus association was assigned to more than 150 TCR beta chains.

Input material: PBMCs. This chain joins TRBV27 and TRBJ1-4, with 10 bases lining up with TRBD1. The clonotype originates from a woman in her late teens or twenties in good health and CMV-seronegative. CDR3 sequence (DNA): TGTGCCAGCAGTTTGTTGGGGACAGGGGTCGAAAAACTGTTTTTT. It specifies CASSLLGTGVEKLFF.